The text below deals with one T cell receptor (beta chain). Its antigen is as yet unknown. Cryopreserved PBMCs were CD4-enriched, then split into naive and memory cells. These data belong to a study of CD4 T cells in relation to SARS-CoV-2 and coronaviruses. This CDR3 is built from 11 residues. From germline, CDR1 is LNHDA and CDR2 SQIVND (reference sequence). V was cut by 7 bases and J by 2 bases, with 6 bases left in between. The table came from immunoSEQ multiplex PCR; TCRdb's copy has only in-frame clones and leaves some out. This repertoire shows about 36,000 clones, about four fifths found once; its top ten account for 6% to 8%. Findings and caveats of the study: Compared with monoreactive clones, crossreactive clones showed significantly weaker SARS-CoV-2 expansion.

The sample taken for sequencing was naive CD4+ T cells from PBMCs, cultured in vitro. Subset indicated: naive CD4+ T cells isolated by negative enrichment. V and J are TRBV19 and TRBJ2-7, with D uncertain. This receptor was identified in an adult with COVID-19. This chain's CDR3 is CASMAPYEQYF. CDR3 nucleotides: TGTGCCAGTATGGCGCCCTACGAGCAGTACTTC.